These 29 T cell receptor beta chains were sequenced from one sample in a study of T cells in women clearing cervical HPV infection. This table comes from immunoSEQ multiplex PCR, and its TCRdb copy is limited to in-frame clones, with some not included. The sample includes 20,000 to 25,000 clones. Sequenced: blood buffy coat. These receptors all stem from a woman aged 18 to 75 with a cervical HPV16 infection that either progressed to CIN3+ or cleared (not recorded which).

A note on this clone: The read gets to within 3 residues of the CDR3 end, and the germline J gene fills in the rest. This sequence joins TRBV5-1 and TRBJ2-1; 9 bases match TRBD2. CDR3 length: 15 residues. The V gene end was trimmed by 4 bases and the J gene end by 6 bases; junction bases not matched to a gene: 8. Germline-derived CDR1 and CDR2 are SGHRS and YFSETQ. CDR3 bases read: TGCGCCAGCAGCCTTAGCGGGGGAAGGGGCAATGAG. As protein: CASSLSGGRGNE. The full CDR3 protein reads CASSLSGGRGNEQFF.

This chain's CDR3 is CASSLAGTNNEQFF. The sequenced part of the CDR3 DNA is TGTGCCAGCAGCTTAGCCGGGACTAACAATGAG. The chain has TRBV11-1 and TRBJ2-1, with TRBD2 matching over 7 bases. The sequence runs out 3 residues before the end of the CDR3; the remainder is reconstructed from the germline J gene. The CDR3 has 14 amino acids. Trimming removed 0 bases from V and 5 bases from J; junction bases left unmatched: 1. Looked up from germline, CDR1 is SGHAT and CDR2 is FQDESV (reference sequence).

CDR3 region: CASSLGTGDGYTF. The DNA read from the CDR3 is TGCGCCAGCAGCTTAGGGACAGGGGATGGC. V and J are TRBV5-1 and TRBJ1-2; 10 nucleotides align to TRBD1. Read data end 3 residues before the CDR3 end; the end is taken from the germline J gene. The CDR3 sequence is 13 residues long. The ends lost 2 bases at V and 6 bases at J; junction bases unmatched: 1. Germline CDR1 reads SGHRS; CDR2 reads YFSETQ.

About this clone itself: The read terminates 3 residues ahead of where the CDR3 ends, so the germline J gene completes it. The rearrangement joins TRBV2 to TRBJ1-3, with 8 bases lining up with TRBD1. Germline CDR1 reads SNHLY; CDR2 reads FYNNEI. The J segment lost 2 bases and the V segment lost 3 bases, leaving 6 bases of the junction unmatched. The CDR3 sequence is 16 residues long. CDR3 DNA (partial): TGTGCCAGCAGTGAGGGACGACAGGGGACTGGAAACACC. This gives the protein CASSEGRQGTGNT. The CDR3 reads in full as CASSEGRQGTGNTIYF.

With respect to this clone: The read finishes 3 residues shy of the CDR3 end, and the germline J gene is used to complete it. V and J are TRBV18 and TRBJ1-1; 8 bases align to TRBD1. J was trimmed by 6 bases and V by 3 bases; bases with no gene match: 3. The CDR3 has 13 amino acids. Germline V gene data show CDR1 as KGHSH and CDR2 as LQKENI. CDR3 region: CASSPQGAPEAFF. Incomplete CDR3 DNA: TGTGCCAGCTCACCGCAGGGGGCGCCTGAA.

The sequenced part of the CDR3 DNA is TGCAGTGCTTCCCCCGGTGGGACAGGGGGTCACTACGAG. This sequence encodes CSASPGGTGGHYE. The entire CDR3 protein is CSASPGGTGGHYEQYF. This rearrangement joins TRBV20-1 to TRBJ2-7, with 11 bases that match TRBD1. The read terminates 3 residues ahead of where the CDR3 ends, so the germline J gene completes it. J was trimmed by 3 bases and V by 5 bases; bases with no gene match: 12. The germline V gene encodes CDR1 DFQATT and CDR2 SNEGSKA (reference sequence). The CDR3 contains 16 residues.

Turning to this clone: The read halts 3 residues ahead of the CDR3 end, with the missing end drawn from the germline J gene. The chain carries TRBV2 and TRBJ1-2; 9 bases match TRBD1. Trimming at V came to 4 bases and at J to 5 bases, leaving 8 bases not matched to a gene. The CDR3 sequence is 15 residues long. Germline V gene data show CDR1 as SNHLY and CDR2 as FYNNEI. CDR3 residues: CASSVRTGEVYGYTF. CDR3 bases read: TGTGCCAGCAGTGTGAGGACAGGGGAGGTTTATGGC.

With regard to this clone: The read ends 3 residues before the CDR3 terminus; that terminus is restored from the germline J gene. The chain joins TRBV2 to TRBJ1-4; 7 positions agree with TRBD1. In germline, CDR1 is SNHLY, CDR2 FYNNEI. CDR3 length equals 15 residues. V dropped 5 bases and J dropped 8; count of bases not matched to a gene: 11. The CDR3 region is CASSSQGFRVEKLFF. The sequenced part of the CDR3 DNA is TGTGCCAGCAGTTCACAGGGGTTTAGGGTAGAAAAA. The full variable domain, in which reference TRBV2 and TRBJ1-4 provide the parts outside the CDR3, is EPEVTQTPSHQVTQMGQEVILRCVPISNHLYFYWYRQILGQKVEFLVSFYNNEISEKSEIFDDQFSVERPDGSNFTLKIRSTKLEDSAMYFCASSSQGFRVEKLFFGSGTQLSVL.

Comment on this clone: The read comes to an end 3 residues before the CDR3 does, leaving the germline J gene to fill in the end. This sequence joins TRBV29-1 and TRBJ2-7, with D tentatively TRBD2 (6 bases). This CDR3 contains 13 residues. Trimming left V 6 bases short and J 0 bases short, with 12 bases between. In germline, CDR1 is SQVTM, CDR2 ANQGSEA. The CDR3 here is CSVMRDSSYEQYF. The CDR3 DNA, read in part, is TGCAGCGTGATGAGGGACTCCTCCTACGAG.

Worth noting for this clone: The read halts 3 residues ahead of the CDR3 end, with the missing end drawn from the germline J gene. The rearrangement joins TRBV5-1 to TRBJ2-7, with 10 bases lining up with TRBD1. Germline lookup yields CDR1 SGHRS and CDR2 YFSETQ. V lost 7 bases, J lost 4 bases, and 2 bases stayed unmatched. The CDR3 sequence is 12 residues long. CDR3 DNA (partial): TGCGCCAGCCGACAGGGGGCTTACGAG. Translation: CASRQGAYE. The entire CDR3 is CASRQGAYEQYF. Variable domain in full (rest from reference TRBV5-1 and TRBJ2-7): KAGVTQTPRYLIKTRGQQVTLSCSPISGHRSVSWYQQTPGQGLQFLFEYFSETQRNKGNFPGRFSGRQFSNSRSEMNVSTLELGDSALYLCASRQGAYEQYFGPGTRLTVT.

Comment on this clone: The read ends 3 residues shy of where the CDR3 ends; the end is completed using the germline J gene. This chain joins TRBV10-3 and TRBJ1-1; D is undetermined. The length of the CDR3 is 13 residues. Germline V gives CDR1 ENHRY, CDR2 SYGVKD. Trimming removed 4 bases from V and 1 base from J, with 7 bases in between. CDR3 bases read: TGTGCCATCAGTGTTGCAGGGAACACTGAA. This gives the protein CAISVAGNTE. The whole CDR3 is CAISVAGNTEAFF.

Turning to this clone: Germline is not matched at one junction end, which may reflect a read error. With the read ending 3 residues before the CDR3 end, the germline J gene is used to fill in that end. This chain connects TRBV5-1 to TRBJ2-7; TRBD2 is a possible D gene (6 bases). The CDR3 is 17 amino acids. In germline, CDR1 is SGHRS, CDR2 YFSETQ. The sequenced part of the CDR3 DNA is TGCGCCAGCAGTTTGGACTGGGGCCCTGGGGGGTCCTACGAG. Translating gives CASSLDWGPGGSYE. The whole CDR3 sequence is CASSLDWGPGGSYEQYF.

As to this clone: The read falls 3 residues short of the CDR3 end, and the missing part is taken from the germline J gene. The chain uses TRBV7-6 and TRBJ1-3; no firm D call. The V and J ends lost 4 bases and 9 bases respectively, with 13 bases between them. Germline V gene lookup returns CDR1 SGHVS and CDR2 FNYEAQ. This CDR3 region has 13 residues. The CDR3 reads CASSSPRVATIYF. The sequenced CDR3 bases are TGTGCCAGCAGCTCGCCCCGGGTCGCCACC.

For this clone: Read data end 3 residues before the CDR3 end; the end is taken from the germline J gene. The V call is TRBV10-1, the J call TRBJ2-7; 15 bases map to TRBD2. The germline gives CDR1 WNHNN, CDR2 SYGVQD (reference sequence). The CDR3 consists of 16 residues. J was trimmed by 5 bases and V by 3 bases; bases with no gene match: 5. CDR3 DNA (partial): TGCGCCAGCAGTGACGGACTAGCGGGAGGGTTCGACGAG. Translated: CASSDGLAGGFDE. From start to end, the CDR3 is CASSDGLAGGFDEQYF.

On this clone: The read halts 3 residues ahead of the CDR3 end, with the missing end drawn from the germline J gene. The chain uses TRBV5-1 and TRBJ1-3, with a possible D match to TRBD1 (6 bases). Trimming stripped 5 bases from V and 1 base from J, with 7 bases between. Germline loops: CDR1 SGHRS, CDR2 YFSETQ. The length of the CDR3 is 13 residues. The sequenced CDR3 bases are TGCGCCAGCAGAACAGGGTCTGGAAACACC. It yields the protein CASRTGSGNT. The complete CDR3 protein is CASRTGSGNTIYF.

Remarks on this clone: Read sequence stops 3 residues before the CDR3 end, and the germline J gene provides the missing end. The chain is built from TRBV20-1 and TRBJ2-5, with TRBD2 matching over 10 bases. Looked up from germline, CDR1 is DFQATT and CDR2 is SNEGSKA (reference sequence). The junction had 11 bases not matched to a gene; V was cut back by 6 bases and J by 4 bases. The CDR3 covers 15 residues. This CDR3 reads CSAVARVAGGETQYF. The sequenced part of the CDR3 DNA is TGCAGTGCCGTCGCCCGGGTAGCGGGAGGAGAGACC.

Its frequency marks this clone as medium-sized. The CDR3 end is not reached by the read, which stops 3 residues before it; the germline J gene fills it in. The V and J genes are TRBV6-2 or TRBV6-3 and TRBJ1-2, with 8 bases identical to TRBD1. The germline CDR1 and CDR2 sequences are MNHEY and SVGEGT. The CDR3 has 15 amino acids. The CDR3 sequence is CASSDPTGTGHGYTF. CDR3 DNA (partial): TGTGCCAGCAGTGACCCGACCGGGACAGGTCACGGC.

As concerns this clone: A read error may account for a junction end that differs from germline. The DNA ends 3 residues before the CDR3 does, and the rest of the CDR3 is filled in from the germline J gene. The chain is built from TRBV18 and TRBJ1-1; D ambiguous. This CDR3 has 15 residues. Germline loops: CDR1 KGHSH, CDR2 LQKENI. The CDR3 sequence: CVSSPTPVANTEAFF. The DNA read from the CDR3 is TGTGTCAGCTCACCAACACCAGTAGCAAACACTGAA.

This clone is classed as medium-sized by frequency. The read comes to an end 3 residues before the CDR3 does, leaving the germline J gene to fill in the end. This chain uses TRBV13 with TRBJ2-4; D is perhaps TRBD2 (5 bases). The CDR3 has 16 residues. The germline gives CDR1 PRHDT, CDR2 FYEKMQ (reference sequence). Trimming removed 0 bases at V and 0 bases at J, with 9 bases between. CDR3 DNA (partial): TGTGCCAGCAGCTTAGGCGAGGGTCTAGCCAAAAACATT. Translation: CASSLGEGLAKNI. In full, the CDR3 is CASSLGEGLAKNIQYF.

Comment on this clone: A read error may account for a junction end that differs from germline. The read comes to an end 3 residues before the CDR3 does, leaving the germline J gene to fill in the end. The rearrangement links TRBV7-7 to TRBJ2-3; 8 bases are shared with TRBD1. Per germline, CDR1 SSHAT and CDR2 FNYEAQ (reference sequence). The CDR3 extends over 13 amino acids. The CDR3 sequence: CASSLDRGDTQYF. The part of the CDR3 DNA that was read is TGTGCTAGCAGCTTAGACAGGGGTGATACG.

Comment on this clone: The CDR3 end falls 3 residues outside the read, so it is completed with the germline J gene. The chain is built from TRBV20-1 and TRBJ2-2; TRBD1 agrees at 10 bases. Germline V gives CDR1 DFQATT, CDR2 SNEGSKA (reference sequence). CDR3 length: 15 amino acids. Trimming at V came to 2 bases and at J to 6 bases, leaving 6 bases not matched to a gene. The part of the CDR3 DNA that was read is TGCAGTGCTAGATCGACGGGACAGGGGTCCGGGGAG. This gives the protein CSARSTGQGSGE. The CDR3 reads in full as CSARSTGQGSGELFF.

As regards this clone: The read finishes 3 residues shy of the CDR3 end, and the germline J gene is used to complete it. V usage is TRBV5-1 and J usage is TRBJ1-2; 9 bases line up with TRBD1. The CDR3 has 14 amino acids. The V gene's germline CDR1 is SGHRS and CDR2 YFSETQ. Partial CDR3 DNA: TGCGCCAGCACCACCACCGGGACAGGGTCGGAC. Translation: CASTTTGTGSD. The full CDR3 reads CASTTTGTGSDYTF.

The sequenced CDR3 bases are TGTGCCAGCAGTGCCCGGGACAGGGGACTTTATAGCAATCAGCCC. Protein: CASSARDRGLYSNQP. The complete CDR3 protein is CASSARDRGLYSNQPQHF. V gene TRBV2 combines with J gene TRBJ1-5, with 10 bases that match TRBD1. Coverage ceases 3 residues before the CDR3 finishes, and the germline J gene fills in the end. The CDR3 has 18 residues. V lost 4 bases, J lost 0 bases, and 9 bases stayed unmatched. In germline, CDR1 is SNHLY, CDR2 FYNNEI.

Partial CDR3 DNA: TGTGCCAGCTCACCGGGACTAGCGAACTCCTACGAG. It codes for CASSPGLANSYE. The complete CDR3 sequence is CASSPGLANSYEQYF. J is TRBJ2-7 and V is TRBV18; TRBD2 matches at 10 bases. The read stops 3 residues short of the end of the CDR3; the missing end is completed from the germline J gene. J lost 0 bases, V lost 3 bases, and 2 bases had no gene match. Germline assignment: CDR1 KGHSH and CDR2 LQKENI. The length of the CDR3 is 15 residues.

As for this clone: The CDR3 end falls 3 residues outside the read, so it is completed with the germline J gene. This chain links TRBV10-3 with TRBJ1-3; tentatively, D is TRBD1 (6 bases). CDR3 length: 14 amino acids. V was shortened by 7 bases and J by 0 bases, with 10 bases between the two germline ends. CDR1 and CDR2 from the germline V gene are ENHRY and SYGVKD. The sequenced CDR3 bases are TGTGCCATCACCGTGACAGGCTCTGGAAACACC. It codes for CAITVTGSGNT. In full, the CDR3 is CAITVTGSGNTIYF.

A note on this clone: Relative to the germline gene, one junction end is altered; a read error may explain this. The CDR3 end is not reached by the read, which stops 3 residues before it; the germline J gene fills it in. The V gene is TRBV4-2, the J gene TRBJ2-3; TRBD2 matches at 7 bases. The CDR3 length is 17 residues. Germline V gives CDR1 LGHNA, CDR2 YNFKEQ. The sequenced part of the CDR3 DNA is TGCGCCAGCAGCCAATTAGCGACAGCGGGAAACACAGATACG. It encodes CASSQLATAGNTDT. The complete CDR3 protein is CASSQLATAGNTDTQYF.

To note about this clone: With the read ending 3 residues before the CDR3 end, the germline J gene is used to fill in that end. The chain combines TRBV7-3 with TRBJ2-3, with 10 nucleotides matching TRBD1. The CDR3 consists of 15 residues. Germline trimming cut 5 bases from V and 1 base from J; bases unmatched to any gene: 3. Germline V gene lookup returns CDR1 SGHTA and CDR2 FQGTGA. Partial CDR3 DNA: TGTGCCAGCAGCCCCGGACAGGGGGGCACAGATACG. It encodes CASSPGQGGTDT. The entire CDR3 reads CASSPGQGGTDTQYF.

In regard to this clone: The observed sequence ends 3 residues before the CDR3 terminus, with the missing tail filled in from the germline J gene. The genes are TRBV18 and TRBJ2-2, with D maybe TRBD1 (5 bases). With 3 bases removed from V and 4 bases from J, the gap between germline ends came to 15 bases. Germline V gene lookup returns CDR1 KGHSH and CDR2 LQKENI. CDR3 length: 16 amino acids. The CDR3 spells CASSPGRQGTTGELFF. The covered CDR3 bases are TGTGCCAGCTCACCTGGCCGGCAGGGCACCACCGGGGAG.

As for this clone: The read comes to an end 3 residues before the CDR3 does, leaving the germline J gene to fill in the end. The V and J genes are TRBV7-6 and TRBJ1-2; TRBD1 matches 9 bases. CDR3 length: 16 residues. CDR1 SGHVS and CDR2 FNYEAQ come from the germline V gene. Here the CDR3 reads CASSLGFSGQGYDYTF. The sequenced CDR3 bases are TGTGCCAGCAGCTTAGGCTTTTCCGGACAGGGGTACGAC. Using reference TRBV7-6 and TRBJ1-2 for the parts outside the CDR3, the full variable domain is GAGVSQSPRYKVTKRGQDVALRCDPISGHVSLYWYRQALGQGPEFLTYFNYEAQQDKSGLPNDRFSAERPEGSISTLTIQRTEQRDSAMYRCASSLGFSGQGYDYTFGSGTRLTVV.